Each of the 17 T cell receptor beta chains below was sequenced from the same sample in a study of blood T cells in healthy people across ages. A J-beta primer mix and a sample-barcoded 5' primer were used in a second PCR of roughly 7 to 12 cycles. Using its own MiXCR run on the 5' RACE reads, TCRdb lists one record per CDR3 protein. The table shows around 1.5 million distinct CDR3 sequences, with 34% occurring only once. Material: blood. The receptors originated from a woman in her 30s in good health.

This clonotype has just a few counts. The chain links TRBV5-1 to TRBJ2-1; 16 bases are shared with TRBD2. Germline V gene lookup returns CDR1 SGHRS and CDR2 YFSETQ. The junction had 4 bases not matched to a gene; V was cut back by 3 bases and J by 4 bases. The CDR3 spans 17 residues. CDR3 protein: CASSSGTSGRGYNEQFF. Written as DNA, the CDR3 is TGCGCCAGCAGCTCGGGGACTAGCGGGAGGGGGTACAATGAGCAGTTCTTC.

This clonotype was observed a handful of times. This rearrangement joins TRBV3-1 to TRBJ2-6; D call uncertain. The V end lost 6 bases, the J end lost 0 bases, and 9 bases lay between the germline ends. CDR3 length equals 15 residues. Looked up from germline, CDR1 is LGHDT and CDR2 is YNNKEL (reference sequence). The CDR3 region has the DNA TGTGCCAGCAGACTGACACCCTCTGGGGCCAACGTCCTGACTTTC. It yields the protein CASRLTPSGANVLTF.

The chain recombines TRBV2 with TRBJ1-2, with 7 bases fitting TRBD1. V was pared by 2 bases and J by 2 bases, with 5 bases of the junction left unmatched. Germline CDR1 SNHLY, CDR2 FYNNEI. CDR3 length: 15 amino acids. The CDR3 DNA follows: TGTGCCAGCAGTGAAAGGGGACAGTCGAACTATGGCTACACCTTC. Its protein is CASSERGQSNYGYTF.

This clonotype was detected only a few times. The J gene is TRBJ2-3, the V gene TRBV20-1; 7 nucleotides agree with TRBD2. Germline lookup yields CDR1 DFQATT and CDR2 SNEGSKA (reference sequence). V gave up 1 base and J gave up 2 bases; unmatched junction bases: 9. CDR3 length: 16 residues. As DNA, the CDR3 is TGCAGTGCTAGAGCCCACGGGACTACTTCCACAGATACGCAGTATTTT. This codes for CSARAHGTTSTDTQYF.

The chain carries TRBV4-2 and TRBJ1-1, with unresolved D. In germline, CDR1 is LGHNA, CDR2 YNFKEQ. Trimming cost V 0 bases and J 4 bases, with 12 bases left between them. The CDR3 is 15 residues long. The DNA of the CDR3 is TGTGCCAGCAGCCAAGAATTGGGTAGGGCCACTGAAGCTTTCTTT. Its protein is CASSQELGRATEAFF.

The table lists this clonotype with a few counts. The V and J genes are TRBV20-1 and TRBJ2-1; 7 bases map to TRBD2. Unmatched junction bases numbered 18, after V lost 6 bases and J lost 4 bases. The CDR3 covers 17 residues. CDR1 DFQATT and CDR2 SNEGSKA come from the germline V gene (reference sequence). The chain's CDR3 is CSAPNRWAGVHYNEQFF. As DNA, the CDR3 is TGCAGTGCCCCTAACAGGTGGGCGGGGGTTCATTACAATGAGCAGTTCTTC.

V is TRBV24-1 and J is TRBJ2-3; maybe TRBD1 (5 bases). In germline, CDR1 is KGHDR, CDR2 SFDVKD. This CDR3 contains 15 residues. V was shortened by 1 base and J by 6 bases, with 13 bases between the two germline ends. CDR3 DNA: TGTGCCACCAGTGATTTTCAGGGAATCACGGATACGCAGTATTTT. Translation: CATSDFQGITDTQYF.

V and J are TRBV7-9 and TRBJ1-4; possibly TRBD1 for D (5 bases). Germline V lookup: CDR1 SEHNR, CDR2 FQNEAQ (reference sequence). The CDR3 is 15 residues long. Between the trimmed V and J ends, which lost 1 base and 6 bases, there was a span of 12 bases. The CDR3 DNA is TGTGCCAGCAGCTTAGGACAGTTCGTGGATGAAAAACTGTTTTTT. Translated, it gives CASSLGQFVDEKLFF. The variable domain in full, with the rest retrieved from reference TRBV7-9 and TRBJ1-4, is DTGVSQNPRHKITKRGQNVTFRCDPISEHNRLYWYRQTLGQGPEFLTYFQNEAQLEKSRLLSDRFSAERPKGSFSTLEIQRTEQGDSAMYLCASSLGQFVDEKLFFGSGTQLSVL.

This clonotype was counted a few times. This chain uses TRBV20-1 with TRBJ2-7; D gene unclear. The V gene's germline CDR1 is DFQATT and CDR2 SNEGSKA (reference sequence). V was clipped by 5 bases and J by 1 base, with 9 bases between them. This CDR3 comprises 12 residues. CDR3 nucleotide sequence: TGCAGTGCTTCGGACGGGTCCTACGAGCAGTACTTC. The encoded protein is CSASDGSYEQYF.

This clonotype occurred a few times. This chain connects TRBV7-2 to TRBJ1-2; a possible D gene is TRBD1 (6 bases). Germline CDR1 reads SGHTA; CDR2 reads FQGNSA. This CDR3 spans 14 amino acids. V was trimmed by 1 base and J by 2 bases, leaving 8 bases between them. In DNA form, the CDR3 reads TGTGCCAGCAGCTTAGACAGGGAGAACTATGGCTACACCTTC. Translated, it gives CASSLDRENYGYTF.

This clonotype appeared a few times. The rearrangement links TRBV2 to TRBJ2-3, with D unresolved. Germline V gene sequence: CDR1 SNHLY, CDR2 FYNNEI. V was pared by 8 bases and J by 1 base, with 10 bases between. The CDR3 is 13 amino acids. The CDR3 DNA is TGTGCCAGCCTAGATCGAGGCACAGATACGCAGTATTTT. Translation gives CASLDRGTDTQYF.

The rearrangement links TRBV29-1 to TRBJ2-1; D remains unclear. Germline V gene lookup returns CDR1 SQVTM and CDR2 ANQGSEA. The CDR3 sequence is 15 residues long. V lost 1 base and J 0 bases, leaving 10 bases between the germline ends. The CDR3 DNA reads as TGCAGCGTTGAAGGGGCACATAGCTCCTACAATGAGCAGTTCTTC. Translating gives CSVEGAHSSYNEQFF.

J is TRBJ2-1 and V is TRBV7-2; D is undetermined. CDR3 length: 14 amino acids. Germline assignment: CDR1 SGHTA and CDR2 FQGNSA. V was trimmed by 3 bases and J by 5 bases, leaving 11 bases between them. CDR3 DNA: TGTGCCAGCAGCTTTGGTTCGCCCAACAATGAGCAGTTCTTC. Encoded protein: CASSFGSPNNEQFF.

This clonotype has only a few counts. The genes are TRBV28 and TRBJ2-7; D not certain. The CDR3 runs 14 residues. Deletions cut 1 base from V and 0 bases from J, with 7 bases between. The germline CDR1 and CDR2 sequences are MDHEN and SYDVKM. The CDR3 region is CASSLLVPSYEQYF. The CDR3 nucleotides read TGTGCCAGCAGTTTATTGGTTCCCTCCTACGAGCAGTACTTC.

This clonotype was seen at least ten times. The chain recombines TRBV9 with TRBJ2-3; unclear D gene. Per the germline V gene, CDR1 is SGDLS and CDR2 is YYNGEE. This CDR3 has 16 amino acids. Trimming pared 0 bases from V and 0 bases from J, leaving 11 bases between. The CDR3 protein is CASSVDGNPSTDTQYF. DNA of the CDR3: TGTGCCAGCAGCGTAGATGGAAACCCTAGCACAGATACGCAGTATTTT.

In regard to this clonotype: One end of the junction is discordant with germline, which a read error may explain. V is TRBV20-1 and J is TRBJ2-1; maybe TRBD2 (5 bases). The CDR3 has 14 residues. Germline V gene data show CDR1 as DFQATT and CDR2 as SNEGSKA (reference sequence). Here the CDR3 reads CSTRFTSSYNEQVF. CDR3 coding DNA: TGCAGTACTAGATTTACAAGCTCCTACAATGAGCAGGTCTTC.

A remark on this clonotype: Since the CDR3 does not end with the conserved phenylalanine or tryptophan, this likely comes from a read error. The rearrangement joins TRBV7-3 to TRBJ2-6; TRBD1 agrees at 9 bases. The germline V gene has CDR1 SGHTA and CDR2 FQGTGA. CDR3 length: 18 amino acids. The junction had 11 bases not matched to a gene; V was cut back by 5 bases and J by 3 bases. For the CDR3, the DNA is TGTGCCAGCAGCCGAACCCGGGACAGGGCCCTTGGGGCCAACGTCCTGACTTGC. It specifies CASSRTRDRALGANVLTC.